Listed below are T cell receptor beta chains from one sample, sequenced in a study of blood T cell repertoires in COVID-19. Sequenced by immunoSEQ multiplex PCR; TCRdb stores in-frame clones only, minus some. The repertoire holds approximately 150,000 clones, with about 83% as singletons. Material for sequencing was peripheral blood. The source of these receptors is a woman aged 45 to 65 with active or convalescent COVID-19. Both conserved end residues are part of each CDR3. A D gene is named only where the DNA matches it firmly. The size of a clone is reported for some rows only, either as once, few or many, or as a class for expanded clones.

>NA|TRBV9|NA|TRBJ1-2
CASSVHLGTPGGYTF
TGTGCCAGCAGCGTGCACCTCGGGACTCCGGGTGGCTACACCTTC
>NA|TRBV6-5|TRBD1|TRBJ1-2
CASSQTGGSYGYTF
TGTGCCAGCAGTCAGACAGGGGGCAGCTATGGCTACACCTTC
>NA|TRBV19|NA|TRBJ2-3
CATQEAHSTDTQYF
TGTGCCACTCAGGAGGCTCATAGCACAGATACGCAGTATTTT
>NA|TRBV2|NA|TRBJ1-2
CASSGGPNYGYTF
TGTGCCAGCAGTGGGGGGCCTAACTATGGCTACACCTTC
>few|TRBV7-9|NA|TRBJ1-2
CASTSGLAAGDYGYTF
TGTGCCAGCACTTCCGGGTTGGCCGCAGGGGACTATGGCTACACCTTC
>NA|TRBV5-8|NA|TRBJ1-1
CASSLEIGGDTEAFF
TGTGCCAGCAGCCTGGAAATCGGGGGAGACACTGAAGCTTTCTTT
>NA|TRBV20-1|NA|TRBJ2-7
CSAGSPYEQYF
TGCAGTGCGGGCTCTCCCTACGAGCAGTACTTC
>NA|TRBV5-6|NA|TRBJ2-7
CASSPDRGSPYEQYF
TGTGCCAGCAGCCCGGACAGAGGGAGTCCCTACGAGCAGTACTTC
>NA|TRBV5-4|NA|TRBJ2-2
CASSSRGHNTGELFF
TGTGCCAGCAGCTCCAGGGGCCATAACACCGGGGAGCTGTTTTTT
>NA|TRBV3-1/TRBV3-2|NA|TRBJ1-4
CASSQGNRREKLFF
TGTGCCAGCAGCCAAGGCAACAGAAGAGAAAAACTGTTTTTT
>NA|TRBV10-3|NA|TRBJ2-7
CAILQGGGYEQYF
TGTGCCATACTACAGGGAGGGGGCTACGAGCAGTACTTC
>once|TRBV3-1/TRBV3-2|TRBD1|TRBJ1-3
CASSQPGQGLTFSGNTIYF
TGTGCCAGCAGCCAACCGGGACAGGGACTTACATTCTCTGGAAACACCATATATTTT
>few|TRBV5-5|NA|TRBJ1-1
CASRRTVNTEAFF
TGTGCCAGCAGACGGACAGTGAACACTGAAGCTTTCTTT
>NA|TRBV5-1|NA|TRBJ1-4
CASSLALGGRNEKLFF
TGCGCCAGCAGCTTGGCTTTGGGGGGGCGCAATGAAAAACTGTTTTTT
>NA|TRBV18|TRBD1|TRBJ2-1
CASSPPGQGRSEQFF
TGTGCCAGCTCACCCCCGGGACAGGGGAGGTCTGAGCAGTTCTTC
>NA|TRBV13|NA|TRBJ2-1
CASSLAGAYNEQFF
TGTGCCAGCAGCTTAGCGGGAGCCTACAATGAGCAGTTCTTC
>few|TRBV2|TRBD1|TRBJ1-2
CASNGGLPGGGYTF
TGTGCCAGCAACGGGGGACTGCCAGGGGGTGGCTACACCTTC
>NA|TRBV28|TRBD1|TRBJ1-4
CASSGLRDREKLFF
TGTGCCAGCAGTGGCCTCCGGGACAGAGAAAAACTGTTTTTT
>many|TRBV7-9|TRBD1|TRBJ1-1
CASSLATGPTEAFF
TGTGCCAGCAGCTTAGCGACAGGGCCCACTGAAGCTTTCTTT
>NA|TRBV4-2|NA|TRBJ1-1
CASSQEGGVAFF
TGTGCCAGCAGCCAAGAAGGGGGGGTAGCTTTCTTT
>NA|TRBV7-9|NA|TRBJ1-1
CASSSGGRGMNTEAFF
TGTGCCAGCAGCTCCGGTGGTAGGGGCATGAACACTGAAGCTTTCTTT
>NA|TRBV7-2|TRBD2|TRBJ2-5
CASSGAGGWETQYF
TGTGCCAGCAGTGGAGCGGGGGGCTGGGAGACCCAGTACTTC
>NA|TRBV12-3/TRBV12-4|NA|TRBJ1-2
CASSLVPGVLSF
TGTGCCAGCAGTTTAGTGCCCGGGGTCCTCTCCTTC